This entry features one T cell receptor beta chain sequence. V was pared by 4 bases and J by 11 bases, with 3 bases of the junction left unmatched. Germline CDR1 LNHDA, CDR2 SQIVND (reference sequence). The CDR3 is 13 residues long. Original handling: The authors estimated nucleated cell counts from reference gene primer amplification. Profiled with immunoSEQ multiplex PCR; TCRdb holds only in-frame clones, not every one. Clonal size and the V and J genes are those of that table, whereas D and trimming came from the DNA. This table holds around 25,000 clones, 89% found once. This record comes from a study of blood T cell repertoires in COVID-19. Study-wide background: Samples of COVID-19 (acute and convalescent) were obtained from the United States, Italy and Spain. PBMCs, B-cell-depleted T cells, or T cells were the source of the cDNA or gDNA that made up the material.

This rearrangement joins TRBV19 to TRBJ1-4, with TRBD1 identical over 11 bases. The clonotype originates from a woman between 65 and 79 years old with active COVID-19. Sequenced: peripheral blood. In DNA, the CDR3 is TGTGCCAGTAGTACCGGGACAGGGGGGAAACTGTTTTTT. Translated: CASSTGTGGKLFF.